The sequence of this T cell receptor beta chain was determined in a study of technical replicates of blood from a handful of donors. Trimming removed 3 bases at V and 7 bases at J, with 12 bases between. Germline lookup yields CDR1 LGHNA and CDR2 YSLEER. This CDR3 has 14 residues. Sequencing used immunoSEQ multiplex PCR; TCRdb keeps in-frame clones, though not all of them. This sample has tens of thousands of clones, with roughly 84% found just once. The sequenced material came from PBMCs. This TCR derives from a human donor in good health. Some clones in this sample may be carry-over from other donors' samples. V gene TRBV4-3 combines with J gene TRBJ2-2; D unresolved. The CDR3 DNA reads as TGCGCCAGCAGCCAGTATCTAGAGGACGGGGAGCTGTTTTTT. Translated: CASSQYLEDGELFF.